The source of this TCR beta chain is a study of PD-1 blockade in classical Hodgkin lymphoma. Whole-study results and caveats: The study found complete responders had baseline diversity similar to newly diagnosed patients. Newly diagnosed patients had baseline TCR diversity that was reportedly lower than that of healthy donors.

V lost 6 bases and J lost 5; bases outside the gene matches: 5. This CDR3 is built from 14 residues. CDR1 is SEHNR, CDR2 FQNEAQ, per germline (reference sequence). The repertoire was sequenced with immunoSEQ multiplex PCR; TCRdb's copy has only in-frame clones and lacks some. The sample includes approximately 30,000 clones, around three quarters of them seen just once. Each of the patients experienced relapse following autologous stem cell transplantation, and their brentuximab vedotin exposure differed. Thawed PBMCs yielded CD4+ T cells through magnetic negative selection. Complete response, partial response or progressive disease made up the best responses. In regard to this clone: Its antigen is not identified.

V is TRBV7-9 and J is TRBJ2-2; 8 bases map to TRBD1. This sequence was found in a human donor with classical Hodgkin lymphoma. The source material was CD4+ T cells from blood, sampled at baseline. The DNA for the CDR3 is TGTGCCAGCAGGATTAACAGGGGGACCGGGGAGCTGTTTTTT. Protein product: CASRINRGTGELFF.